This entry describes one TCR beta chain. This entry comes from a study of shared T cell receptors in the human thymus. V lost 2 bases, J lost 1 base, and 3 bases stayed unmatched. Germline-derived CDR1 and CDR2 are MNHEY and SVGAGI. The CDR3 extends over 15 amino acids. Repertoires were generated with immunoSEQ multiplex PCR, while TCRdb's copy carries only in-frame clones and drops some. Counted here are hundreds of thousands of clones, roughly 90% occurring once; the ten biggest clones make up about 0.01%. These data are also associated with another study on human thymus T cells. From that paper: The sample donors, healthy Finnish infants, were having corrective surgery for congenital heart defects. Resections obtained during corrective heart surgery supplied the thymus tissue.

The chain has TRBV6-5 and TRBJ1-1; 8 positions agree with TRBD1. The specimen sequenced was thymocytes. This TCR derives from a boy in the first two years of life with a congenital heart defect. CDR3 loop: CASSYNGQGNTEAFF. In DNA form, the CDR3 reads TGTGCCAGCAGTTACAACGGACAGGGGAACACTGAAGCTTTCTTT.